This T cell receptor beta chain is drawn from a study of blood T cell repertoires in COVID-19. Looking at the study overall: Sample material is recorded as cDNA or gDNA derived from T cells, B-cell-depleted T cells, or PBMCs.

The V gene lost 5 bases and the J gene lost 0 bases, with 13 bases spanning the gap. Germline V gene lookup returns CDR1 SGHTA and CDR2 FQGNSA. The CDR3 is made up of 16 amino acids. Profiling relied on immunoSEQ multiplex PCR, and the TCRdb table lists in-frame clones only, not all of them. The sample has around 250,000 clones, approximately 90% seen once. This clone appeared once. This sequence originates from a woman younger than 45 who had recovered from COVID-19. The V and J genes are TRBV7-2 and TRBJ2-2, with D possibly TRBD2 on 7 matching bases. Sample: PBMCs or T cells enriched from blood (not recorded which). The CDR3 is CASSIRGGANTGELFF. The CDR3 DNA sequence: TGTGCCAGCAGCATTCGCGGGGGCGCGAACACCGGGGAGCTGTTTTTT.